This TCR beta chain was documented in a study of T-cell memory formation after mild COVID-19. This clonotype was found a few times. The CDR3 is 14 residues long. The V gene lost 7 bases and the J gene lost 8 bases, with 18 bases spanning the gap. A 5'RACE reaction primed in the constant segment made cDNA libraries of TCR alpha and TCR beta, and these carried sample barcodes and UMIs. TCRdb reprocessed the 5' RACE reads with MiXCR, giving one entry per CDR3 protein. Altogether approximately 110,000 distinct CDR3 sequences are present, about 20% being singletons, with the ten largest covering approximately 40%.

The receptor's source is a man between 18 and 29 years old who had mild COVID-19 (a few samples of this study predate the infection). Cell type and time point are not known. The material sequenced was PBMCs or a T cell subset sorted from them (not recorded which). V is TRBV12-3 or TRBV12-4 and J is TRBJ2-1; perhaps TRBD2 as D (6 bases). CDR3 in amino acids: CASTDPGGNDEQFF. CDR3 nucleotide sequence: TGTGCCAGCACCGACCCCGGGGGAAACGATGAGCAGTTCTTC.